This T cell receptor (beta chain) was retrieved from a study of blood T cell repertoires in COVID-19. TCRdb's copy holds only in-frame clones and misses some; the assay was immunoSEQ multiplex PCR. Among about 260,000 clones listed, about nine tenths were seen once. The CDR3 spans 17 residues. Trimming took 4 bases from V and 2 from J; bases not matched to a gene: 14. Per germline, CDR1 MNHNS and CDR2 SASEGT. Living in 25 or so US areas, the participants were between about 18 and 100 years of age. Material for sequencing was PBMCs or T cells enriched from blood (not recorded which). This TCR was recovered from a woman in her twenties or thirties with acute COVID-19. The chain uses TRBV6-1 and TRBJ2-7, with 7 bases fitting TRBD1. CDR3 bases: TGTGCCAGCAGTGGCGGTATAGGGACAGCGGCGGCCTACGAGCAGTACTTC. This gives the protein CASSGGIGTAAAYEQYF.